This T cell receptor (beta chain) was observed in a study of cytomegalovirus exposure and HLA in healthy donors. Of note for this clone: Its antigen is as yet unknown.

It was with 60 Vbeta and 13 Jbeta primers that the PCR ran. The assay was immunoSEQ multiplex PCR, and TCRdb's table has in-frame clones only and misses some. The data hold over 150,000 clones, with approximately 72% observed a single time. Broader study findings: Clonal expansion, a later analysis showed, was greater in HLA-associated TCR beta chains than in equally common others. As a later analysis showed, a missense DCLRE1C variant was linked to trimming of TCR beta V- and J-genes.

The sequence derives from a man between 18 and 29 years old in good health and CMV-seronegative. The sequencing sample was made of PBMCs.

The CDR3 coding sequence is TGTGCCAGCAGCCCGATGCCGGGACTAGCAGACGAGCAGTACTTC. This translates into CASSPMPGLADEQYF. This chain joins TRBV9 and TRBJ2-7, with TRBD2 identical over 9 bases. J gave up 5 bases and V 4 bases, and 10 bases lay outside the gene matches. The CDR3 covers 15 residues. Per germline, CDR1 SGDLS and CDR2 YYNGEE.